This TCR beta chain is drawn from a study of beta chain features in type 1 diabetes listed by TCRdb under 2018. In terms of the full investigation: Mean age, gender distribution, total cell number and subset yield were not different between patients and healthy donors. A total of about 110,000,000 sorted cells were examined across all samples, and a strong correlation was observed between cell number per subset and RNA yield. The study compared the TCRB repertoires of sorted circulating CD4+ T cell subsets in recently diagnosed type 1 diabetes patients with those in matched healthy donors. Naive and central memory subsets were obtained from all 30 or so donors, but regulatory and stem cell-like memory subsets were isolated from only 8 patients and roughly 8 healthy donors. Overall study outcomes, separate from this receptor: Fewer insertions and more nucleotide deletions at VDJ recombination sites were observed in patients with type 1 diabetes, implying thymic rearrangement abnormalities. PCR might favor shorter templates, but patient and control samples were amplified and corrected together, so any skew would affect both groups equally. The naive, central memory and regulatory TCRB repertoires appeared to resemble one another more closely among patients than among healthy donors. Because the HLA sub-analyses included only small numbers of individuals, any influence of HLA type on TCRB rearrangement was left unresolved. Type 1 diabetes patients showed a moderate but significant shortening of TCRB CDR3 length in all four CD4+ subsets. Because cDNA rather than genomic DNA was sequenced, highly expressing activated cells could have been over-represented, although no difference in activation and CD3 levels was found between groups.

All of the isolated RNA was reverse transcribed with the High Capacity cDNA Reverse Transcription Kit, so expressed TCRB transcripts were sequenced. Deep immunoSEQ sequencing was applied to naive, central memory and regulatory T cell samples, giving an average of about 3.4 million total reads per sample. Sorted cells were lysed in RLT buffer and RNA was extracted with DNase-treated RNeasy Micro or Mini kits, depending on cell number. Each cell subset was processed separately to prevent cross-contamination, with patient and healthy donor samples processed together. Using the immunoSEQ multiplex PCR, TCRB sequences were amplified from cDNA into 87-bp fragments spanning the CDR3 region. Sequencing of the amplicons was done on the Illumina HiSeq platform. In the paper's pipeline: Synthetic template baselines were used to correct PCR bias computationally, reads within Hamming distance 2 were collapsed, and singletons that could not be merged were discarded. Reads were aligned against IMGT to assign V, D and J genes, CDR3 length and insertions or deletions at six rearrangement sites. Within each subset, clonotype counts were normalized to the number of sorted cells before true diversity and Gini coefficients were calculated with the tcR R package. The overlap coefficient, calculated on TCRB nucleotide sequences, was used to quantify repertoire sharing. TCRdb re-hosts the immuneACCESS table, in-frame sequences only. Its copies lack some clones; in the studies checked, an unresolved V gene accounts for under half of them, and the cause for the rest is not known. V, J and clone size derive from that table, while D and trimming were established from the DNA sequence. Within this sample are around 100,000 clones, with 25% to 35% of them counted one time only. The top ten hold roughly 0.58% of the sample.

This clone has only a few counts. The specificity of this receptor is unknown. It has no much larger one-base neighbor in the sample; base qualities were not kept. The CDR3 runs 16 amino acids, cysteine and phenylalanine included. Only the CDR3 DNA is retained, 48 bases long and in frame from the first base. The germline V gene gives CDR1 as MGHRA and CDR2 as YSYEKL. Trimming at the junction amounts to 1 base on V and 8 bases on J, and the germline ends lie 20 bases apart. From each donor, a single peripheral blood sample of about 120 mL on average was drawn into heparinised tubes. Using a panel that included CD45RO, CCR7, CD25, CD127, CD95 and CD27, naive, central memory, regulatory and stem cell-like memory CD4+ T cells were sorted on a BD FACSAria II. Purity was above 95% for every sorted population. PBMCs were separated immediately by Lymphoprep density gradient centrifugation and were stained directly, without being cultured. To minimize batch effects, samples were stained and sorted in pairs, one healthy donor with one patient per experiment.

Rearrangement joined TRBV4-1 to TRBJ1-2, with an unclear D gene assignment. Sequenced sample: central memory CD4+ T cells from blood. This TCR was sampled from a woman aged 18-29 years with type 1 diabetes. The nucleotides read TGCGCCAGCAGCCAAGCAACACAACCTTATGGTTCGGGCTACACCTTC. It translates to CASSQATQPYGSGYTF.